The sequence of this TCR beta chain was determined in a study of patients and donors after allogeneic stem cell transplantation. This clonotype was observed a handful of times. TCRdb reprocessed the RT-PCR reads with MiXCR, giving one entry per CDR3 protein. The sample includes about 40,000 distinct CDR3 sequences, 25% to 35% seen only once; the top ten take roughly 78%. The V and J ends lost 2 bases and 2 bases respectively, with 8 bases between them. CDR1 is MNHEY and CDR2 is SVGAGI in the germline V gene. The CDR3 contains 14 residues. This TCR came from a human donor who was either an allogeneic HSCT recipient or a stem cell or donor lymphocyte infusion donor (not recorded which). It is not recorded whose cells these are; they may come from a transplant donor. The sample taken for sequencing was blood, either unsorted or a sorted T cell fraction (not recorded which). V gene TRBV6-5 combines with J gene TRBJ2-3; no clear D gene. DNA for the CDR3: TGTGCCAGCAGTTACGCCGTCTCCACAGATACGCAGTATTTT. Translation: CASSYAVSTDTQYF.